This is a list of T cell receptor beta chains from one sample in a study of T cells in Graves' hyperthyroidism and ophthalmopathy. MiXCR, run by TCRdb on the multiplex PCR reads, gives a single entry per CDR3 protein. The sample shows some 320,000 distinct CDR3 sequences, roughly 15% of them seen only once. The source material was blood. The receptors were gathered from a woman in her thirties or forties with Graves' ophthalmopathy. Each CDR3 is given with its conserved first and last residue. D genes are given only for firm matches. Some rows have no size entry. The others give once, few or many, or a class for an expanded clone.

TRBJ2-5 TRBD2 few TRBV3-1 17 TGTGCCAGCAGCCAAGAAGTACTAGCGGGAGGCCAAGAGACCCAGTACTTC CASSQEVLAGGQETQYF
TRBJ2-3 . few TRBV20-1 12 TGCAGTGCTAGCGGGAGAGGAGATACGCAGTATTTT CSASGRGDTQYF
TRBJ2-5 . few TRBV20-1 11 TGCAGTGCTACCCGGCAAGAGACCCAGTACTTC CSATRQETQYF
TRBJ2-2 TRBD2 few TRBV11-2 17 TGTGCCAGCAGCTTAGGACTTCGCGGGAGAATCGCCGGGGAGCTGTTTTTT CASSLGLRGRIAGELFF
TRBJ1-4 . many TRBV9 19 TGTGCCAGCAGCGTAGATGATGTAGGCGTTTCTGCAACTAATGAAAAACTGTTTTTT CASSVDDVGVSATNEKLFF
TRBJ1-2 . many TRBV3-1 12 TGTGCCAGCCAGGGTTACGACTATGGCTACACCTTC CASQGYDYGYTF
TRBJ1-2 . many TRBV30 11 TGTGCCTGGACCGGGGGACGAAGCTACACCTTC CAWTGGRSYTF
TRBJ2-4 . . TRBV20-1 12 TGCAGTGCTAGAGATCAGAAAAACATTCAGTACTTC CSARDQKNIQYF
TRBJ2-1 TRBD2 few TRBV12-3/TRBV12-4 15 TGTACCAGCAGTATTGGGACTAGCGGGAGTGATGGGCAGTTCTTC CTSSIGTSGSDGQFF
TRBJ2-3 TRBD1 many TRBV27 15 TGTGCCAGCACTATGGCAAGGGGGCACACGGATACGCAGTATTTT CASTMARGHTDTQYF
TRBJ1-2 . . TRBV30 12 TGTGCCTGGAGTGTACAGGCCTATGGCTACACCTTC CAWSVQAYGYTF
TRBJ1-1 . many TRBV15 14 TGTGCCACCAGGACGGGACGTAGGAACACTGAAGCTTTCTTT CATRTGRRNTEAFF
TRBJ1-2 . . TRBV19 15 TGTGCCAGTAGTACCCAACAATTCCTGAACTATGGCTACACCTTC CASSTQQFLNYGYTF
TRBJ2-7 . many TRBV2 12 TGTGCCAGCAGTGAAGGGGGCTACGAGCAGTACTTC CASSEGGYEQYF
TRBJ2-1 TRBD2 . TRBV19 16 TGTGCCAGTAGCGATCCCGGGGGGAGCTCCTACAATGAGCAGTTCTTC CASSDPGGSSYNEQFF
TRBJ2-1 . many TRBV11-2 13 TGTGCCAGCACGGGATTCGCCTACAATGAGCAGTTCTTC CASTGFAYNEQFF
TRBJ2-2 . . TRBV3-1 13 TGTGCCAGCAGCCCCAGGGGCGCCGGGGAGCTGTTTTTT CASSPRGAGELFF
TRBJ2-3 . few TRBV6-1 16 TGTGCCAGCAGTTATGGAGGGGGGCCATACACAGATACGCAGTATTTT CASSYGGGPYTDTQYF
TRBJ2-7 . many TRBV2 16 TGTGCCAGCTCCTCGGTCGGAGAAGTCAAGCGGACCGAGCAGTACTTC CASSSVGEVKRTEQYF
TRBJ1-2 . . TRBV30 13 TGTGCCTGGAATCCAGGCCCGAGGTATGGCTACACCTTC CAWNPGPRYGYTF
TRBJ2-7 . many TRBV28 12 TGTGCCAGTTGTCAGGGAACCTACGAGCAGTACTTC CASCQGTYEQYF
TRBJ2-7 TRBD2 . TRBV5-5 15 TGTGCCAGCAGCTTGTTTAGCGGGGTTGTGTACGAGCAGTACTTC CASSLFSGVVYEQYF
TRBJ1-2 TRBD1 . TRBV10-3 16 TGTGCCATCAGGGGGACAGGGGGCCTAACTAACTATGGCTACACCTTC CAIRGTGGLTNYGYTF
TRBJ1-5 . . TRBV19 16 TGTGCCAGTAGTATAAAGGGGGGTTTAGGCAATCAGCCCCAGCATTTT CASSIKGGLGNQPQHF
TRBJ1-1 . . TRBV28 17 TGTGCCAGCAGTTCCCGGTACAGGGTGAGGATGAACACTGAAGCTTTCTTT CASSSRYRVRMNTEAFF
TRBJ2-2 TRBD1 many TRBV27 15 TGTGCCAGCAGTTTATCTGACAGGGGCACCGGGGAGCTGTTTTTT CASSLSDRGTGELFF
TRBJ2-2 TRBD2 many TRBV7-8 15 TGTGCCAGCAGCCTACTAGCGGACAACACCGGGGAGCTGTTTTTT CASSLLADNTGELFF
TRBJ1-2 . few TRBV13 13 TGTGCCAGCAGCTTACAACAAAACTATGGCTACACCTTC CASSLQQNYGYTF
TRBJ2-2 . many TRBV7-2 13 TGTGCCAGCAGCCCGAGGCCTGCGGGGGAGCTGTTTTTT CASSPRPAGELFF
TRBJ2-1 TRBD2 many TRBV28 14 TGTGCCAGCCAGACTAGCGGGAGTGCTGGTGAGCAGTTCTTC CASQTSGSAGEQFF
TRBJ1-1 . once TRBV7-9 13 TGTGCCAGCAGCTTAGATGAGACCACTGTAGCTTTCTTT CASSLDETTVAFF
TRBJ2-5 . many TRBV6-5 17 TGTGCCAGCAGTTACTCGATGGGGGGCTCAGGGGGAGAGACCCAGTACTTC CASSYSMGGSGGETQYF
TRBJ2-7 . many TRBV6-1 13 TGTGCCAGCAGTGAAGGGGCGAGCTACGAGCAGTACTTC CASSEGASYEQYF
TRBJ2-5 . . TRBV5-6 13 TGTGCCAGCAATATGAGGAACGGAGAGACCCAGTACTTC CASNMRNGETQYF
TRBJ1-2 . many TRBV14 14 TGTGCCAGCAGCCAAGGTCGTCAGGGTCATCGCTACACCTTC CASSQGRQGHRYTF
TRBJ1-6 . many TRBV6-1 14 TGTGCCAGCAGTGAAGCGGAGGGCCACTCACCCCTCCACTTT CASSEAEGHSPLHF
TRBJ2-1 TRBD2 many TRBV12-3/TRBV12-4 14 TGTGCCAGCAGCGAAATACTAGCGGGCCCGAAGCAGTTCTTC CASSEILAGPKQFF
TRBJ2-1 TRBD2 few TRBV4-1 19 TGCGCCAGCAGCCAAGCTACTAGCGGGAGAACCAGCTCCTACAATGAGCAGTTCTTC CASSQATSGRTSSYNEQFF
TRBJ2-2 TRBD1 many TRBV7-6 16 TGTGCCAGCAGCTTAACGGGACAGGGGGCGGCCGGGGAGCTGTTTTTT CASSLTGQGAAGELFF
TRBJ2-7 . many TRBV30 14 TGTGCCTGGATGCATTTAGGAGGTACCTACGAGCAGTACTTC CAWMHLGGTYEQYF
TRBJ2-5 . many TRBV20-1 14 TGCAGTGCTAGAGAGATTAGGTTCCAAGAGACCCAGTACTTC CSAREIRFQETQYF
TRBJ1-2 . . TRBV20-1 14 TGCAGTGCTAGAGGTCTGCAGGATAACTATGGCTACACCTTC CSARGLQDNYGYTF
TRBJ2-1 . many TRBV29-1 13 TGCAGCGTTGATTCGGAGGGGGCTTGGGAGCAGTTCTTC CSVDSEGAWEQFF
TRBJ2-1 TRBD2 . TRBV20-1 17 TGCAGTGCTAGAGATCCCACGGGACTAGCGGGGTACAATGAGCAGTTCTTC CSARDPTGLAGYNEQFF
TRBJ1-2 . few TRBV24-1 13 TGTGCCACCAGTGGGGCAGCTAGCTATGGCTACACCTTC CATSGAASYGYTF
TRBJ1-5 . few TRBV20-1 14 TGCAGTGCTATCACGACAGGCACAAATCAGCCCCAGCATTTT CSAITTGTNQPQHF
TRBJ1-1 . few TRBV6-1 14 TGTGCCAGCACCCGACAGCGGACGAACACTGAAGCTTTCTTT CASTRQRTNTEAFF
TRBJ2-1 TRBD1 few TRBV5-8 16 TGTGCCAGCAGCTTGCAGACAGGGAGCTCCTACAATGAGCAGTTCTTC CASSLQTGSSYNEQFF
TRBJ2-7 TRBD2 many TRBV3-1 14 TGTGCCAGCAGCCGCCAGGGGACTAGCTCCGAGCAGTACTTC CASSRQGTSSEQYF
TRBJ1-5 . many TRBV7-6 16 TGTGCCAGCAGCTTAGGGACGGATTATAGCAATCAGCCCCAGCATTTT CASSLGTDYSNQPQHF
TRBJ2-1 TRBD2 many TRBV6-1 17 TGTGCCAGCAGTTCCGTAATCACTAGCGGGAGGGGAGGTGAGCAGTTCTTC CASSSVITSGRGGEQFF
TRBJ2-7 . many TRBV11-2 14 TGTGCCAGCAGCTTAGAGAGGGGGGACTACGAGCAGTACTTC CASSLERGDYEQYF